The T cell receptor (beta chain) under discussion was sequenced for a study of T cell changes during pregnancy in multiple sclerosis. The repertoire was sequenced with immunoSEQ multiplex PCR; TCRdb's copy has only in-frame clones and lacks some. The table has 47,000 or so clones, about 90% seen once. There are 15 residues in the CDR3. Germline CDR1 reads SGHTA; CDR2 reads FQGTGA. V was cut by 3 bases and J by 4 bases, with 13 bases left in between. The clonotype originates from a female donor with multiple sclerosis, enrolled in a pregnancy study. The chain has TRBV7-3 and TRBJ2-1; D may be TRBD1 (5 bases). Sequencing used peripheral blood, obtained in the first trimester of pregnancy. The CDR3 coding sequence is TGTGCCAGCAGCTTTGGGCCAGGGTTGTACAATGAGCAGTTCTTC. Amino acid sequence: CASSFGPGLYNEQFF.